The 4 T cell receptor beta chains below come from one sample, sequenced in a study of shared clonotypes between healthy human individuals. Using immunoSEQ multiplex PCR, the repertoire was profiled, and TCRdb retains in-frame clones only, with some absent. The sample holds under 2.5 million clones, about nine tenths seen once. The sequenced sample was naive CD4+ T cells from PBMCs. This sample's subset: CD45RA+ positively selected. The receptors shown here come from a man aged 18 to 30 in good health. Some clones in this sample may be carry-over from other donors' samples.

This chain links TRBV18 with TRBJ1-2; 7 bases align to TRBD1. The CDR3 has 14 residues. V trimming: 4 bases; J trimming: 4 bases; junction bases outside the gene matches: 6. Germline V gives CDR1 KGHSH, CDR2 LQKENI. CDR3 protein: CASSLGTDSYGYTF. In DNA, the CDR3 is TGTGCCAGCTCACTCGGGACAGACAGCTATGGCTACACCTTC.

CDR3 in amino acids: CASSTKSEEQFF. The DNA of the CDR3 is TGTGCCAGCAGCACAAAAAGCGAGGAGCAGTTCTTC. The chain carries TRBV5-4 and TRBJ2-1; no definite D call. The V end lost 4 bases, the J end lost 10 bases, and 12 bases lay between the germline ends. The germline V gene encodes CDR1 SGHNT and CDR2 YYREEE (reference sequence). The CDR3 is 12 amino acids.

The rearrangement uses TRBV5-1 and TRBJ1-1; 11 nucleotides match TRBD1. Germline V gene data show CDR1 as SGHRS and CDR2 as YFSETQ. V dropped 2 bases and J dropped 0; count of bases not matched to a gene: 6. CDR3 size: 17 residues. The CDR3 DNA reads as TGCGCCAGCAGCTTAACACGGACAGGGGGCTTGAACACTGAAGCTTTCTTT. It specifies CASSLTRTGGLNTEAFF.

The rearrangement joins TRBV5-1 to TRBJ2-5; the match to TRBD2 covers 15 bases. V dropped 4 bases and J dropped 5; count of bases not matched to a gene: 6. CDR3 length: 16 residues. Per the germline V gene, CDR1 is SGHRS and CDR2 is YFSETQ. The CDR3 region is CASSVGTSGRMETQYF. CDR3 nucleotide sequence: TGCGCCAGCAGCGTGGGGACTAGCGGGAGGATGGAGACCCAGTACTTC.